This T cell receptor beta chain was found in a study of beta chain features in type 1 diabetes. About the study: No age, gender or cell yield differences were seen between patients and healthy donors.

The sequenced template was cDNA made from the entire isolated RNA. The repertoire was sequenced with immunoSEQ multiplex PCR; TCRdb's copy has only in-frame clones and lacks some. The table includes around 280,000 clones, approximately 16% detected once. This clone was counted a few times. What it binds is unknown. The same CDR3 arises from other DNA sequences in this sample as well. Germline V gives CDR1 SEHNR, CDR2 FQNEAQ (reference sequence). V gave up 0 bases and J gave up 3 bases, with 9 bases separating them. The CDR3 is made up of 14 amino acids. Study results and limitations: The cDNA sequencing approach could over-represent high-TCR-expressing cells. Compared to healthy donors, patients appeared to have naive, central memory and Treg TCRB repertoires that were more alike. For Type 1 diabetes patients, all four CD4+ subsets carried TCRB CDR3s that were moderately but significantly shorter.

This sequence originates from a young man with type 1 diabetes. The sample was naive CD4+ T cells from blood. The rearrangement links TRBV7-9 to TRBJ2-7, with D maybe TRBD1 (5 bases). In DNA, the CDR3 is TGTGCCAGCAGCTTAGCTGACAGAAGCTACGAGCAGTACTTC. It specifies CASSLADRSYEQYF. Full variable domain (missing parts from reference TRBV7-9 and TRBJ2-7): DTGVSQNPRHKITKRGQNVTFRCDPISEHNRLYWYRQTLGQGPEFLTYFQNEAQLEKSRLLSDRFSAERPKGSFSTLEIQRTEQGDSAMYLCASSLADRSYEQYFGPGTRLTVT.